This TCR beta chain was identified in a study of molecular identifiers for immune sequencing clone quantification. Germline lookup yields CDR1 SGHAT and CDR2 FQNNGV. Germline trimming cut 5 bases from V and 5 bases from J; bases unmatched to any gene: 8. The length of the CDR3 is 14 residues. Libraries of bulk TCR were made by previously described methods (with listed TCR primers). TCRdb called the PCR reads again in MiXCR, with one record for every CDR3 protein. The sample has more than 85,000 distinct CDR3 sequences; about 35% are singletons. The sequenced sample consisted of naive CD8+ T cells from blood, with Jurkat cell RNA spiked in. Described subset: FACS-sorted CD8+CD4-CCR7+CD45RA+ naive T cells. The V call is TRBV11-2, the J call TRBJ2-5, with 7 bases aligning to TRBD2. The TCR sequence derives from a human donor in good health. Some libraries in this study had Jurkat cell RNA spiked in. CDR3 DNA: TGTGCCAGCAGCACACCAGTGGGAGGGGAGACCCAGTACTTC. Encoded protein: CASSTPVGGETQYF.